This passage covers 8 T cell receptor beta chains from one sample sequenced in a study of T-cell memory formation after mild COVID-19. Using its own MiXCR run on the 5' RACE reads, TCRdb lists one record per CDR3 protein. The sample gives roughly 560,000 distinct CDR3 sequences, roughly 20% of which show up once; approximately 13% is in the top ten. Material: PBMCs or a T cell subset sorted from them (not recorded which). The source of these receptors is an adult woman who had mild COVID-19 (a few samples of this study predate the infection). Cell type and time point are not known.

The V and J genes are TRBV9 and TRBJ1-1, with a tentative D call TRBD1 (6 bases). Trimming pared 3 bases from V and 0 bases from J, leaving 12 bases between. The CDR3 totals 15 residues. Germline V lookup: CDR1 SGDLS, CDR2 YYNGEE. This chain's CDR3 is CASSAAGTLNTEAFF. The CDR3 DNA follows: TGTGCCAGCAGCGCCGCCGGGACATTGAACACTGAAGCTTTCTTT.

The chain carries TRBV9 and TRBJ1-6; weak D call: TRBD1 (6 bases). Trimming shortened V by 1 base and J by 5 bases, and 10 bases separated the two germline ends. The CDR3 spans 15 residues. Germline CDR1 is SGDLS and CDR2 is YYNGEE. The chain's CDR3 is CASSVSGDDNSPLHF. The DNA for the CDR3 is TGTGCCAGCAGCGTATCAGGGGACGATAATTCACCCCTCCACTTT. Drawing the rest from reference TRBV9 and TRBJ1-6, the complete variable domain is DSGVTQTPKHLITATGQRVTLRCSPRSGDLSVYWYQQSLDQGLQFLIQYYNGEERAKGNILERFSAQQFPDLHSELNLSSLELGDSALYFCASSVSGDDNSPLHFGNGTRLTVT.

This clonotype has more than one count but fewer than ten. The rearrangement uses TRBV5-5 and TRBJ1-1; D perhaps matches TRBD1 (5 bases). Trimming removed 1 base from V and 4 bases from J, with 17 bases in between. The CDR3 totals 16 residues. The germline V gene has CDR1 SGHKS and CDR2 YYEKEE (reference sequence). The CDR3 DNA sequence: TGTGCCAGCAGCTTGATGGGGGGTCTAGGTTCCACTGAAGCTTTCTTT. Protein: CASSLMGGLGSTEAFF. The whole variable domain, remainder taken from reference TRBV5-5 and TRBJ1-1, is DAGVTQSPTHLIKTRGQQVTLRCSPISGHKSVSWYQQVLGQGPQFIFQYYEKEERGRGNFPDRFSARQFPNYSSELNVNALLLGDSALYLCASSLMGGLGSTEAFFGQGTRLTVV.

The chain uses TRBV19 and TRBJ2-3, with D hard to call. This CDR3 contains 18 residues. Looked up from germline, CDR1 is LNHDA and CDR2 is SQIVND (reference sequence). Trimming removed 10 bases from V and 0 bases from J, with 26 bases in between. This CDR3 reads CATTKMALEPISTDTQYF. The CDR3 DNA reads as TGTGCCACCACAAAGATGGCGTTGGAGCCTATTAGCACAGATACGCAGTATTTT. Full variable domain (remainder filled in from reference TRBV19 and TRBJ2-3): DGGITQSPKYLFRKEGQNVTLSCEQNLNHDAMYWYRQDPGQGLRLIYYSQIVNDFQKGDIAEGYSVSREKKESFPLTVTSAQKNPTAFYLCATTKMALEPISTDTQYFGPGTRLTVL.

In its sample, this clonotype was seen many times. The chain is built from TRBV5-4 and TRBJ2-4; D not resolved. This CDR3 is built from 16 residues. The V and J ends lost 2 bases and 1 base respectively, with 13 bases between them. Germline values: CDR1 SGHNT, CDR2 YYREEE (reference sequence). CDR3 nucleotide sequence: TGTGCCAGCAGCTTACCTGGGGATAGGGCCAAAAACATTCAGTACTTC. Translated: CASSLPGDRAKNIQYF.

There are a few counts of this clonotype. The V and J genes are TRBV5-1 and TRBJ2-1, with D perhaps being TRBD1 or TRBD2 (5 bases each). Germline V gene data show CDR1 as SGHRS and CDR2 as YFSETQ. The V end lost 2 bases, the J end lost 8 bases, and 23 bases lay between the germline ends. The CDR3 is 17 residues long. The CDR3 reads CASSFGPRGAGSDEQFF. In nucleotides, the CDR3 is TGCGCCAGCAGCTTTGGTCCCCGGGGCGCAGGGAGCGATGAGCAGTTCTTC.

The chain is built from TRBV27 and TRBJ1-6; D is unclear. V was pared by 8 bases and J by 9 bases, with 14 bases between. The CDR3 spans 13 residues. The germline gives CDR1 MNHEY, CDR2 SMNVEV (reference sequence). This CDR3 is CASQYTGSSPLHF. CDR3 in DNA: TGTGCCAGCCAATATACCGGCAGTTCACCCCTCCACTTT.

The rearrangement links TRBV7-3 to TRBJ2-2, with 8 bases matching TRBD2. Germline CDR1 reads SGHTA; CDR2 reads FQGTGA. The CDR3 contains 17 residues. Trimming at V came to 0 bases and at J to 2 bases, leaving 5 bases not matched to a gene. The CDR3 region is CASSLTAGGLNTGELFF. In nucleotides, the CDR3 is TGTGCCAGCAGCTTAACGGCGGGGGGCCTCAACACCGGGGAGCTGTTTTTT.